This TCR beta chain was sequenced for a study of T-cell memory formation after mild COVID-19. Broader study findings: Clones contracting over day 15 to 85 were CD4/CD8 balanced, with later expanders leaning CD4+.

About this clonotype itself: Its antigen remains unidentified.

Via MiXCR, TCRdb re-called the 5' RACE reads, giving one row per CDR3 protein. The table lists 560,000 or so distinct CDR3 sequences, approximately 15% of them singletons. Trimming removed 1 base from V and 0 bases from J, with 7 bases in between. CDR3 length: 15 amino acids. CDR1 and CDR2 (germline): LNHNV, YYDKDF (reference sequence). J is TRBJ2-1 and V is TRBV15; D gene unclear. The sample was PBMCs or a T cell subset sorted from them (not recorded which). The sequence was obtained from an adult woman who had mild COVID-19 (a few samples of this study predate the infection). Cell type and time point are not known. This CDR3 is CATSRAYSSYNEQFF. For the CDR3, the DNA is TGTGCCACCAGCAGAGCCTACAGCTCCTACAATGAGCAGTTCTTC. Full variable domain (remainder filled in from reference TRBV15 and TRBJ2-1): DAMVIQNPRYQVTQFGKPVTLSCSQTLNHNVMYWYQQKSSQAPKLLFHYYDKDFNNEADTPDNFQSRRPNTSFCFLDIRSPGLGDTAMYLCATSRAYSSYNEQFFGPGTRLTVL.